This passage covers 19 T cell receptor beta chains from one sample sequenced in a study of shared clonotypes between healthy human individuals. Using immunoSEQ multiplex PCR, the repertoire was profiled, and TCRdb retains in-frame clones only, with some absent. The sample consists of about 460,000 clones, approximately 77% of them appearing once. Sequencing was carried out using PBMCs. The receptors here all came from a middle-aged woman in good health. Some clones in this sample may be carry-over from other donors' samples.

The chain links TRBV19 to TRBJ1-2; TRBD1 agrees at 9 bases. The V gene end was trimmed by 5 bases and the J gene end by 3 bases; junction bases not matched to a gene: 4. CDR3 length: 14 residues. Germline V lookup: CDR1 LNHDA, CDR2 SQIVND (reference sequence). CDR3 nucleotide sequence: TGTGCCAGTAGTCCCCGGACAGGGGACTATGGCTACACCTTC. Its translation: CASSPRTGDYGYTF.

With regard to this clone: A far larger clone differs by one base, so this is likely a read error. CDR3 in amino acids: CASQGGSYEQYF. The CDR3 DNA reads TGTGCCAGCCAGGGGGGCTCCTACGAGCAGTACTTC. The chain recombines TRBV7-2 with TRBJ2-7; tentative D call: TRBD1 (7 bases). The CDR3 contains 12 residues. CDR1 is SGHTA, CDR2 FQGNSA, per germline. The V gene lost 8 bases and the J gene lost 0 bases, with 8 bases spanning the gap.

The V and J genes are TRBV2 and TRBJ2-6, with a weak D call TRBD1 (6 bases). This CDR3 is built from 14 residues. Germline V gene lookup returns CDR1 SNHLY and CDR2 FYNNEI. The ends were cut back, 11 bases at V and 0 bases at J, with 11 bases in the middle. This CDR3 is CAADSRSGANVLTF. DNA of the CDR3: TGTGCCGCGGACAGCCGCTCTGGGGCCAACGTCCTGACTTTC. The complete variable domain, with remaining parts taken from reference TRBV2 and TRBJ2-6, reads EPEVTQTPSHQVTQMGQEVILRCVPISNHLYFYWYRQILGQKVEFLVSFYNNEISEKSEIFDDQFSVERPDGSNFTLKIRSTKLEDSAMYFCAADSRSGANVLTFGAGSRLTVL.

Comment on this clone: A much bigger clone sits one base away, suggesting this may be a read error. This CDR3 is also generated by other DNA sequences in the sample. J is TRBJ2-1 and V is TRBV28; either TRBD1 or TRBD2 may fit D (5 bases each). Trimming took 6 bases from V and 12 from J, leaving 30 bases between them. The CDR3 sequence is 17 residues long. CDR1 and CDR2 from the germline V gene are MDHEN and SYDVKM. CDR3 protein: CASSLHPLGTRQSVQFF. The CDR3 nucleotides read TGTGCCAGCAGCTTACACCCTCTCGGGACCCGACAGAGTGTGCAGTTCTTC.

This clone has a single count. The V call is TRBV29-1, the J call TRBJ2-5; TRBD2 matches 10 bases. This CDR3 is built from 14 residues. V lost 7 bases to trimming and J lost 4 bases; unmatched junction nucleotides: 9. Germline values: CDR1 SQVTM, CDR2 ANQGSEA. CDR3 coding DNA: TGCAGCGCGAGAGGAGGACTAGCGGTAGAGACCCAGTACTTC. Its protein is CSARGGLAVETQYF.

V is TRBV5-1 and J is TRBJ2-1, with unresolved D. Trimming shortened V by 0 bases and J by 15 bases, and 10 bases separated the two germline ends. The CDR3 consists of 11 residues. The germline V gene encodes CDR1 SGHRS and CDR2 YFSETQ. CDR3 residues: CASSLGPLVFF. For the CDR3, the DNA is TGCGCCAGCAGCTTGGGCCCTTTGGTGTTCTTC.

Of note for this clone: This likely reflects a read error, since a far larger clone is one base away. The chain employs TRBV9 and TRBJ1-1, with unresolved D. The CDR3 sequence is 13 residues long. From germline, CDR1 is SGDLS and CDR2 YYNGEE. The CDR3 region is CASSVVSNAEAFF. As DNA, the CDR3 is TGTGCCAGCAGCGTAGTTTCGAACGCTGAAGCTTTCTTT. The full variable domain, its missing parts supplied by reference TRBV9 and TRBJ1-1, is DSGVTQTPKHLITATGQRVTLRCSPRSGDLSVYWYQQSLDQGLQFLIQYYNGEERAKGNILERFSAQQFPDLHSELNLSSLELGDSALYFCASSVVSNAEAFFGQGTRLTVV.

The rearrangement joins TRBV27 to TRBJ1-3; 7 bases are shared with TRBD1. CDR3 size: 16 residues. V was clipped by 5 bases and J by 1 base; unmatched bases: 8. Germline values: CDR1 MNHEY, CDR2 SMNVEV (reference sequence). The DNA of the CDR3 is TGTGCCAGCAGTCGTCTGGGACAGACTTCTGGAAACACCATATATTTT. Translating gives CASSRLGQTSGNTIYF.

This clone was detected only a few times. The rearrangement joins TRBV27 to TRBJ2-7; D remains ambiguous. The CDR3 sequence is 14 residues long. The V end lost 2 bases, the J end lost 0 bases, and 8 bases lay between the germline ends. Germline V CDR1 and CDR2: MNHEY, SMNVEV (reference sequence). The CDR3 bases are TGTGCCAGCAGTTTAAGTGAACTCTCCTACGAGCAGTACTTC. Translating it yields CASSLSELSYEQYF.

The chain uses TRBV28 and TRBJ2-2; 9 bases agree with TRBD2. The CDR3 consists of 13 residues. With 8 bases clipped from V and 7 bases from J, the junction kept 5 bases outside the gene matches. Looked up from germline, CDR1 is MDHEN and CDR2 is SYDVKM. CDR3 residues: CASHSGSIGELFF. As DNA, the CDR3 is TGTGCCAGCCATAGCGGGAGCATCGGGGAGCTGTTTTTT.

Only a few counts were recorded for this clone. A much larger clone lies a single base off, so this may be a read error. The V call is TRBV6-6, the J call TRBJ1-5; D is unclear. CDR1 MNHNY and CDR2 SVGAGI come from the germline V gene (reference sequence). The CDR3 contains 15 residues. The DNA for the CDR3 is TGTGCCGGCAGTTACCCCTCGGGTGGTGAACAGCCCCAGCATTTT. It translates to CAGSYPSGGEQPQHF.

This clone was counted between two and nine times. The chain uses TRBV20-1 and TRBJ2-7; D remains ambiguous. This CDR3 region has 11 residues. CDR1 DFQATT and CDR2 SNEGSKA come from the germline V gene (reference sequence). V was trimmed by 3 bases and J by 0 bases, leaving 3 bases between them. The DNA for the CDR3 is TGCAGTGCTAGTAGCTCCTACGAGCAGTACTTC. Its protein is CSASSSYEQYF.

The chain is built from TRBV30 and TRBJ1-2, with 12 nucleotides matching TRBD1. CDR3 size: 13 residues. Germline CDR1 is GTSNPN and CDR2 is SVGIG (reference sequence). The V gene end was trimmed by 4 bases and the J gene end by 8 bases; junction bases not matched to a gene: 5. This CDR3 reads CAWTRDRGQGYTF. CDR3 in DNA: TGTGCCTGGACCCGGGACAGGGGGCAGGGCTACACCTTC. Filled out from reference TRBV30 and TRBJ1-2, the complete variable domain reads SQTIHQWPATLVQPVGSPLSLECTVEGTSNPNLYWYRQAAGRGLQLLFYSVGIGQISSEVPQNLSASRPQDRQFILSSKKLLLSDSGFYLCAWTRDRGQGYTFGSGTRLTVV.

With regard to this clone: A read error is the likely source, as a far larger clone sits one nucleotide away. J is TRBJ1-1 and V is TRBV5-5; no definite D call. Germline V CDR1 and CDR2: SGHKS, YYEKEE (reference sequence). V was cut by 2 bases and J by 1 base, with 6 bases left in between. The CDR3 covers 13 residues. In DNA, the CDR3 is TGTGCCAGCAGCTTACAGAAGAACACTGAAGCTTTCTTT. Protein sequence: CASSLQKNTEAFF.

This clone has only a few counts. In the same sample, other DNA sequences code for this CDR3. The chain joins TRBV29-1 to TRBJ2-1, with 9 positions matching TRBD2. The CDR3 consists of 15 residues. The junction had 6 bases not matched to a gene; V was cut back by 2 bases and J by 4 bases. From germline, CDR1 is SQVTM and CDR2 ANQGSEA. CDR3: CSVESSGVSYNEQFF. The CDR3 DNA is TGCAGCGTTGAATCTAGCGGGGTTTCGTACAATGAGCAGTTCTTC.

The chain joins TRBV7-9 to TRBJ2-3; 7 nucleotides match TRBD2. This CDR3 region has 16 residues. V gave up 5 bases and J gave up 0 bases; unmatched junction bases: 8. Germline-derived CDR1 and CDR2 are SEHNR and FQNEAQ (reference sequence). The CDR3 sequence is CASSQEPSGSTDTQYF. The CDR3 DNA follows: TGTGCCAGCAGCCAAGAACCTAGCGGAAGCACAGATACGCAGTATTTT. The full variable domain, rest sourced from reference TRBV7-9 and TRBJ2-3, is DTGVSQNPRHKITKRGQNVTFRCDPISEHNRLYWYRQTLGQGPEFLTYFQNEAQLEKSRLLSDRFSAERPKGSFSTLEIQRTEQGDSAMYLCASSQEPSGSTDTQYFGPGTRLTVL.

This CDR3 is CASSTTGGPGGEQFF. Here the CDR3 DNA reads TGTGCCAGCAGCACCACGGGAGGACCGGGCGGTGAGCAGTTCTTC. V usage is TRBV5-4 and J usage is TRBJ2-1, with 7 bases aligning to TRBD2. The CDR3 loop spans 15 amino acids. In germline, CDR1 is SGHNT, CDR2 YYREEE (reference sequence). Losses at the gene ends were 4 bases for V and 9 bases for J; bases not matched to a gene: 13.

The chain employs TRBV7-9 and TRBJ2-1; D is tentatively TRBD1 or TRBD2 (5 bases each). Germline loops: CDR1 SEHNR, CDR2 FQNEAQ (reference sequence). V was shortened by 10 bases and J by 1 base, with 14 bases between the two germline ends. This CDR3 has 14 residues. The CDR3 loop reads CATLGPESYNEQFF. The CDR3 DNA follows: TGTGCCACCCTGGGACCTGAATCCTACAATGAGCAGTTCTTC.

As for this clone: A junction end diverges from the germline sequence, so it may reflect a read error. This same CDR3 is encoded by further DNA sequences in the sample. The chain links TRBV30 to TRBJ1-5; TRBD1 is a possible D gene (6 bases). The CDR3 is 13 residues long. Germline V gene sequence: CDR1 GTSNPN, CDR2 SVGIG (reference sequence). CDR3 sequence reads: CAWSGTGNQPRHF. DNA of the CDR3: TGTGCCTGGTCCGGAACAGGGAATCAGCCCCGGCATTTT.